Shown below are 23 T cell receptor beta chains from a single sample sequenced in a study of blood T cell repertoires in COVID-19. Produced via immunoSEQ multiplex PCR; TCRdb's table is partial and in-frame only. The sample records about 64,000 clones, 90% being singletons. The specimen was peripheral blood. The receptors were gathered from a woman of 80 years or more with active COVID-19.

This chain links TRBV28 with TRBJ1-4, with a tentative D call TRBD1 (6 bases). The CDR3 runs to 13 residues. Germline-derived CDR1 and CDR2 are MDHEN and SYDVKM. Trimming cost V 6 bases and J 8 bases, with 13 bases left between them. The DNA for the CDR3 is TGTGCCAGCAGGGGAACAGGGTTCGAAAAACTGTTTTTT. The encoded protein is CASRGTGFEKLFF.

As to this clone: A junction boundary mismatches the germline segment, possibly from a read error. V and J are TRBV5-6 and TRBJ1-1, with D tentatively TRBD1 (6 bases). The CDR3 totals 14 residues. Germline CDR1 reads SGHDT; CDR2 reads YYEEEE. The DNA for the CDR3 is TGTGCCCGCAGCTGGGGGGAGGGGGTCACTGAAGCTTTCTTT. Protein sequence: CARSWGEGVTEAFF.

This chain joins TRBV27 and TRBJ2-3; a possible D gene is TRBD1 (7 bases). Trimming shortened V by 7 bases and J by 2 bases, and 16 bases separated the two germline ends. This CDR3 has 15 amino acids. Germline lookup yields CDR1 MNHEY and CDR2 SMNVEV (reference sequence). The CDR3 nucleotides are TGTGCCAGCAACCCAGGGGGGTCCCCCACAGATACGCAGTATTTT. This gives the protein CASNPGGSPTDTQYF.

This chain links TRBV5-1 with TRBJ2-2; D unresolved. V was pared by 0 bases and J by 6 bases, with 12 bases between. The CDR3 length is 15 residues. The germline gives CDR1 SGHRS, CDR2 YFSETQ. CDR3 protein: CASSLETLRAGELFF. The CDR3 DNA reads as TGCGCCAGCAGCTTGGAAACTCTACGGGCCGGGGAGCTGTTTTTT.

This chain connects TRBV18 to TRBJ1-2; 7 bases match TRBD1. The CDR3 length is 13 residues. Trimming cost V 1 base and J 8 bases; bases outside gene matches: 4. CDR1 is KGHSH, CDR2 LQKENI, per germline. CDR3 coding DNA: TGTGCCAGCTCACCACAGGGGGCAGGCGGCTACACCTTC. Translated: CASSPQGAGGYTF.

This clone was detected only once. The chain uses TRBV20-1 and TRBJ2-7; 7 nucleotides agree with TRBD2. Germline V gene lookup returns CDR1 DFQATT and CDR2 SNEGSKA (reference sequence). Trimming cost V 3 bases and J 4 bases; bases outside gene matches: 9. CDR3 length: 14 amino acids. CDR3 loop: CSASGGRAIYEQYF. The CDR3 region has the DNA TGCAGTGCTAGTGGTGGGAGGGCCATATACGAGCAGTACTTC.

The chain is built from TRBV5-1 and TRBJ2-1; 10 bases line up with TRBD2. Germline values: CDR1 SGHRS, CDR2 YFSETQ. This CDR3 is 16 amino acids long. The V and J ends lost 3 bases and 5 bases, in that order; junction bases with no gene match: 8. The CDR3 nucleotides read TGCGCCAGCAGCTCCGAGCTAGCGGGAGTCCACAATGAGCAGTTCTTC. Amino acids: CASSSELAGVHNEQFF.

The table lists this clone with a count of one. The chain has TRBV19 and TRBJ2-1; 7 nucleotides line up with TRBD2. The CDR3 length is 19 residues. The junction had 11 bases not matched to a gene; V was cut back by 0 bases and J by 0 bases. Germline V CDR1 and CDR2: LNHDA, SQIVND (reference sequence). This chain's CDR3 is CASSIDLGGSTSSYNEQFF. CDR3 sequence (DNA): TGTGCCAGTAGTATAGATCTAGGCGGGAGTACCAGCTCCTACAATGAGCAGTTCTTC.

The chain recombines TRBV5-5 with TRBJ2-2; 7 nucleotides align to TRBD1. V shed 0 bases, J shed 0 bases, and the junction held 2 bases outside the gene matches. The CDR3 consists of 16 residues. The germline V gene encodes CDR1 SGHKS and CDR2 YYEKEE (reference sequence). The CDR3, as DNA: TGTGCCAGCAGCTTGGTCGGGACAGCGAACACCGGGGAGCTGTTTTTT. Translation gives CASSLVGTANTGELFF.

The rearrangement links TRBV6-1 to TRBJ2-1; 10 bases are shared with TRBD1. The CDR3 sequence is 15 residues long. Trimming removed 2 bases from V and 8 bases from J; junction bases left unmatched: 6. Germline-derived CDR1 and CDR2 are MNHNS and SASEGT. The CDR3 DNA follows: TGTGCCAGCAGTGAAATAGGACAGGGGGTGGATGAGCAGTTCTTC. Translation gives CASSEIGQGVDEQFF.

This chain links TRBV28 with TRBJ1-2, with 8 bases matching TRBD1. With V trimmed by 5 bases and J by 7 bases, 12 bases remained unmatched. The length of the CDR3 is 15 residues. Per germline, CDR1 MDHEN and CDR2 SYDVKM. CDR3 coding DNA: TGTGCCAGCAGTCCAAGTCAGGGGGCGCAAGTTGGCTACACCTTC. This encodes CASSPSQGAQVGYTF.

As to this clone: At one of its ends the junction is not consistent with the germline gene, which may arise from a read error. The J gene is TRBJ1-2, the V gene TRBV6-1; no definite D call. The CDR3 is 11 residues long. CDR1 MNHNS and CDR2 SASEGT come from the germline V gene. CDR3 nucleotides: TGTGCCAGCAGTGAATTTCGGACCGGGGTCTTC. Residues: CASSEFRTGVF.

The chain joins TRBV28 to TRBJ1-1; no clear D. This CDR3 spans 15 amino acids. Trimming took off 5 bases at V and 1 base at J, with 14 bases between the two ends. Germline V gene data show CDR1 as MDHEN and CDR2 as SYDVKM. CDR3 sequence (DNA): TGTGCCAGCAGTACGTTGGCGTGGGCGAACACTGAAGCTTTCTTT. Amino acid sequence: CASSTLAWANTEAFF.

This clone was seen more than once but under ten times. V and J are TRBV3-1 (or the pseudogene TRBV3-2) and TRBJ2-3; 16 bases agree with TRBD2. J lost 1 base, V lost 6 bases, and 7 bases had no gene match. The germline gives CDR1 LGHDT, CDR2 YNNKEL (reference sequence). The CDR3 is 18 amino acids. CDR3 nucleotides: TGTGCCAGCAGTCTGGGACTAGCGGGAGGGCGTGGCACAGATACGCAGTATTTT. This translates into CASSLGLAGGRGTDTQYF.

This chain uses TRBV9 with TRBJ1-6; 9 bases map to TRBD1. The germline V gene has CDR1 SGDLS and CDR2 YYNGEE. The V and J ends lost 4 bases and 7 bases, in that order; junction bases with no gene match: 9. The CDR3 is 16 amino acids. CDR3 nucleotides: TGTGCCAGCAGCAGACAGACAGGGGGGCAGAATTCACCCCTCCACTTT. Translation gives CASSRQTGGQNSPLHF.

The gene calls are TRBV12-2 and TRBJ2-7; the table's D call, TRBD2, has no DNA check behind it. TRBV12-2 is designated a pseudogene. This CDR3 contains 17 residues. The CDR3 DNA reads TGTGCAAGTCGCTCCAGCGGGACTAGCGGGTCTTCCTACGAGCAGTACGTC. This encodes CASRSSGTSGSSYEQYV.

The chain is built from TRBV28 and TRBJ1-4; a possible D gene is TRBD1 (5 bases). CDR1 MDHEN and CDR2 SYDVKM come from the germline V gene. Deletions cut 7 bases from V and 2 bases from J, with 20 bases between. The CDR3 runs to 17 residues. This CDR3 is CASTPNQGWGTNEKLFF. The CDR3, as DNA: TGTGCCAGCACACCAAACCAGGGTTGGGGCACTAATGAAAAACTGTTTTTT.

This rearrangement joins TRBV3-1 (or the pseudogene TRBV3-2) to TRBJ2-7; D is ambiguous. The CDR3 runs to 13 residues. Trimming left V 4 bases short and J 2 bases short, with 9 bases between. Germline lookup yields CDR1 LGHDT and CDR2 YNNKEL (reference sequence). The DNA of the CDR3 is TGTGCCAGCAGCCCTACGAAGCCCTACGAGCAGTACTTC. Translating it yields CASSPTKPYEQYF.

The chain uses TRBV2 and TRBJ1-6, with D uncertain. This CDR3 region has 15 residues. With 7 bases removed from V and 5 bases from J, the gap between germline ends came to 15 bases. The germline V gene has CDR1 SNHLY and CDR2 FYNNEI. The CDR3 loop is CASMHLEEDNSPLHF. For the CDR3, the DNA is TGTGCCAGCATGCACCTGGAGGAAGATAATTCACCCCTCCACTTT.

This clone has a single count. CDR3 bases: TGCGCCAGCAGCTTGATGACAGGGCAAGAGACCCAGTACTTC. This encodes CASSLMTGQETQYF. The rearrangement joins TRBV5-1 to TRBJ2-5; 7 bases align to TRBD1. CDR1 and CDR2 (germline): SGHRS, YFSETQ. V shed 1 base and J 2 bases; nucleotides not matched to a gene: 2. The CDR3 totals 14 residues.

This chain joins TRBV7-6 and TRBJ1-5; D is ambiguous. Trimming cost V 5 bases and J 4 bases, with 21 bases left between them. The germline V gene has CDR1 SGHVS and CDR2 FNYEAQ. The CDR3 spans 17 residues. The CDR3 region is CASSAGTSGSLNQPQHF. The CDR3 DNA is TGTGCCAGCAGCGCGGGCACCTCAGGCTCTCTAAATCAGCCCCAGCATTTT.

This chain links TRBV5-4 with TRBJ1-2; D remains unclear. The CDR3 runs to 14 residues. V was clipped by 0 bases and J by 0 bases, with 6 bases between them. CDR1 and CDR2 from the germline V gene are SGHNT and YYREEE (reference sequence). The CDR3 here is CASSLAIPNYGYTF. The CDR3 DNA is TGTGCCAGCAGCTTGGCCATCCCTAACTATGGCTACACCTTC.

As for this clone: The sample contains more than one DNA sequence encoding this CDR3. This sequence joins TRBV19 and TRBJ1-4, with 8 bases matching TRBD1. The CDR3 covers 16 residues. Germline CDR1 reads LNHDA; CDR2 reads SQIVND (reference sequence). J gave up 8 bases and V 4 bases, and 12 bases lay outside the gene matches. CDR3 loop: CASSTQGALGGEKLFF. CDR3 bases: TGTGCCAGTAGTACGCAGGGGGCCCTAGGAGGGGAAAAACTGTTTTTT.